Here is one TCR beta chain with its context. This entry is derived from a study of shared clonotypes between healthy human individuals. Turning to the study itself: CD8 memory received one plate per donor, CD8 naive two, CD4 memory three and CD4 naive three.

CD45RO negativity and positive selection for CCR7 defined naive CD8 cells, a population that excluded terminally differentiated effector memory CD45RA+ cells. Nashville, Tennessee was home to all donors, who were Caucasian adults. The table came from immunoSEQ multiplex PCR; TCRdb's copy has only in-frame clones and leaves some out. Here the sample spans over 800,000 clones, almost 95% being singletons. This CDR3 contains 15 residues. The V and J ends lost 1 base and 5 bases respectively, with 12 bases between them. Germline V gene lookup returns CDR1 SGHDT and CDR2 YYEEEE. The sample comprised naive CD8+ T cells sorted from blood. The sequence was collected from a man aged 25 to 45 in good health. The chain couples TRBV5-6 to TRBJ2-2, with a possible D match to TRBD2 (6 bases). CDR3 sequence (DNA): TGTGCCAGCAGCTTGTGGCGGGACGGGACCGGGGAGCTGTTTTTT. Translation gives CASSLWRDGTGELFF.